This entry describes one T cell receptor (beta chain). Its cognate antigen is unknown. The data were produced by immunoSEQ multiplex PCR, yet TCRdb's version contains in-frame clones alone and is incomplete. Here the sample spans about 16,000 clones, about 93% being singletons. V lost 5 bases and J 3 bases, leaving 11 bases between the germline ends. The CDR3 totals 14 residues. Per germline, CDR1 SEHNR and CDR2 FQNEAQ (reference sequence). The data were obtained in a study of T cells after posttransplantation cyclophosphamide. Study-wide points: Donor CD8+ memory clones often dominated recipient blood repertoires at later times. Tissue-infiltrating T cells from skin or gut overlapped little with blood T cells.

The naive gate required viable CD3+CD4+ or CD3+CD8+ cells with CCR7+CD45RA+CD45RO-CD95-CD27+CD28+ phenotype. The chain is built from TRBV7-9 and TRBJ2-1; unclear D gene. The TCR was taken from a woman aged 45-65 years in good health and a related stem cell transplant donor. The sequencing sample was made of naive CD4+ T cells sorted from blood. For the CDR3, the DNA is TGTGCCAGCAGCCAGAGAGGCGGCTACAATGAGCAGTTCTTC. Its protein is CASSQRGGYNEQFF.